The present T cell receptor beta chain was sequenced within a study of beta chain features in type 1 diabetes. CD4+ naive, central memory, regulatory and stem cell-like memory subsets were isolated by sorting on CD45RO/CCR7/CD25/CD127/CD95/CD27. The authors reverse transcribed all of the isolated RNA, so sequencing captured expressed TCRB transcripts. Samples of naive, central memory and regulatory T cells yielded a mean of about 3.5 million reads. The assay was immunoSEQ multiplex PCR, and TCRdb's table has in-frame clones only and misses some. Of around 300,000 clones in the sample, approximately 8.1% were seen once. The source is a woman aged 18-29 years in good health. Material: central memory CD4+ T cells from blood.

The DNA of the CDR3 is TGTGCCAGCAGTTCCTTTACAGGGAATGAGCAGTTCTTC. Translating it yields CASSSFTGNEQFF. This rearrangement joins TRBV6-1 to TRBJ2-1; possibly TRBD1 for D (6 bases). The V gene lost 5 bases and the J gene lost 7 bases, with 12 bases spanning the gap. Germline V CDR1 and CDR2: MNHNS, SASEGT. The CDR3 sequence is 13 residues long.